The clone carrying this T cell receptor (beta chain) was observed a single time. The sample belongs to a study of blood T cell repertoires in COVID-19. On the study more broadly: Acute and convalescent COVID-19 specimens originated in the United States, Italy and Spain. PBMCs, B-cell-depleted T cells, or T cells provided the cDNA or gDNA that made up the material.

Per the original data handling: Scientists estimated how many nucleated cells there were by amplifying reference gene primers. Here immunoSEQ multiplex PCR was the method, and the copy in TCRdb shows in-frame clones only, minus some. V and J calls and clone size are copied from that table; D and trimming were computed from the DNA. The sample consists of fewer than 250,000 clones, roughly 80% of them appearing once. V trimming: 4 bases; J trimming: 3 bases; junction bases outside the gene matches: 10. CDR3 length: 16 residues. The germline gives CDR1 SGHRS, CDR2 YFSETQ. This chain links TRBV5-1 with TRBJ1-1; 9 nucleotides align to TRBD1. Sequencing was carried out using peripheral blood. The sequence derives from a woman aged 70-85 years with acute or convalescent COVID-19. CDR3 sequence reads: CASSQQQGAGDTEAFF. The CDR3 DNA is TGCGCCAGCAGCCAGCAACAGGGGGCAGGGGACACTGAAGCTTTCTTT.